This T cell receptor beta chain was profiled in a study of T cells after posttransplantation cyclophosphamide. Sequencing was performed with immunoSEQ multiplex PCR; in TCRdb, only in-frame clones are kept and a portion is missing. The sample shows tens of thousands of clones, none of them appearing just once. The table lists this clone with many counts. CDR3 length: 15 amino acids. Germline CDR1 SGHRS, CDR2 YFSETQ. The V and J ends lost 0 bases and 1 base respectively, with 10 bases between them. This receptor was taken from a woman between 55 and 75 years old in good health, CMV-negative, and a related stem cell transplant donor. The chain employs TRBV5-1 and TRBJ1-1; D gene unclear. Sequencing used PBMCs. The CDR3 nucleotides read TGCGCCAGCAGCTTGGTTGGCAGTGGGAACACTGAAGCTTTCTTT. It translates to CASSLVGSGNTEAFF.